The 15 T cell receptor beta chains below were found in one sample sequenced in a study of blood T cell repertoires in COVID-19. Method: immunoSEQ multiplex PCR; TCRdb's copy keeps in-frame clones and lacks some. This sample carries 300,000 to 400,000 clones, 90% to 95% of them seen once, and the ten largest clones take 3.9%. The material sequenced was PBMCs or T cells enriched from blood (not recorded which). These receptors were collected from a young woman who had been exposed to COVID-19.

The chain joins TRBV7-9 to TRBJ1-1, with D unclear. The V end was cut by 5 bases, the J end by 1 base, with 20 bases between. There are 17 residues in the CDR3. The germline V gene encodes CDR1 SEHNR and CDR2 FQNEAQ (reference sequence). CDR3 DNA: TGTGCCAGCAGCCGGGAGGGAGGGCGGTTAAGGAACACTGAAGCTTTCTTT. It encodes CASSREGGRLRNTEAFF.

The rearrangement joins TRBV4-1 to TRBJ2-3; 8 bases map to TRBD2. This CDR3 contains 18 residues. Germline CDR1 reads MGHRA; CDR2 reads YSYEKL. The junction had 10 bases not matched to a gene; V was cut back by 1 base and J by 1 base. The CDR3 protein is CASSQGRASGWGTDTQYF. The CDR3 DNA reads as TGCGCCAGCAGCCAAGGGAGGGCTAGCGGGTGGGGCACAGATACGCAGTATTTT.

The CDR3 DNA reads as TGTGCCACCAGCCCAACAGGATACTATGGCTACACCTTC. This translates into CATSPTGYYGYTF. V and J are TRBV24-1 and TRBJ1-2; D is perhaps TRBD1 (5 bases). The V end was cut by 7 bases, the J end by 3 bases, with 11 bases between. Germline lookup yields CDR1 KGHDR and CDR2 SFDVKD. The CDR3 contains 13 residues.

The chain links TRBV19 to TRBJ1-1; D may be TRBD1 (6 bases). The CDR3 loop spans 12 amino acids. Germline V gene sequence: CDR1 LNHDA, CDR2 SQIVND (reference sequence). Trimming pared 8 bases from V and 1 base from J, leaving 8 bases between. CDR3 residues: CASQQGNTEAFF. The CDR3 nucleotides are TGTGCCAGTCAACAGGGGAACACTGAAGCTTTCTTT.

This sequence joins TRBV19 and TRBJ2-2; D gene unclear. Germline loops: CDR1 LNHDA, CDR2 SQIVND (reference sequence). Trimming left V 3 bases short and J 6 bases short, with 11 bases between. The CDR3 is made up of 14 amino acids. CDR3 sequence (DNA): TGTGCCAGTAGTATTAGCCCTCGGGCCGGGGAGCTGTTTTTT. The encoded protein is CASSISPRAGELFF.

This sequence joins TRBV2 and TRBJ1-2; no definite D call. The V end lost 4 bases, the J end lost 6 bases, and 15 bases lay between the germline ends. The CDR3 sequence is 14 residues long. The germline V gene encodes CDR1 SNHLY and CDR2 FYNNEI. The CDR3 nucleotides read TGTGCCAGCAGTGTTGGAGAGGGTTTGGATGGCTACACCTTC. Amino acid sequence: CASSVGEGLDGYTF. Complete variable domain (other parts from reference TRBV2 and TRBJ1-2): EPEVTQTPSHQVTQMGQEVILRCVPISNHLYFYWYRQILGQKVEFLVSFYNNEISEKSEIFDDQFSVERPDGSNFTLKIRSTKLEDSAMYFCASSVGEGLDGYTFGSGTRLTVV.

This clone was detected once. The chain combines TRBV6-5 with TRBJ1-5; 7 nucleotides line up with TRBD1. The CDR3 spans 13 residues. CDR1 is MNHEY, CDR2 SVGAGI, per germline. Unmatched junction bases numbered 3, after V lost 2 bases and J lost 8 bases. The CDR3 DNA follows: TGTGCCAGCAGTTACGCAGGGGGAAAGCCCCAGCATTTT. Protein sequence: CASSYAGGKPQHF.

This chain uses TRBV7-6 with TRBJ1-4; TRBD1 aligns across 9 bases. The CDR3 spans 18 residues. Trimming removed 1 base from V and 3 bases from J; junction bases left unmatched: 9. The germline gives CDR1 SGHVS, CDR2 FNYEAQ. The CDR3 protein is CASSLVYRGLVANEKLFF. The CDR3 DNA sequence: TGTGCCAGCAGCTTAGTTTACAGGGGGCTAGTGGCTAATGAAAAACTGTTTTTT. Looking up the rest from reference TRBV7-6 and TRBJ1-4 gives the full variable domain: GAGVSQSPRYKVTKRGQDVALRCDPISGHVSLYWYRQALGQGPEFLTYFNYEAQQDKSGLPNDRFSAERPEGSISTLTIQRTEQRDSAMYRCASSLVYRGLVANEKLFFGSGTQLSVL.

This sequence joins TRBV19 and TRBJ1-4; 9 bases align to TRBD1. The V and J ends lost 6 bases and 2 bases, in that order; junction bases with no gene match: 4. Germline V gene sequence: CDR1 LNHDA, CDR2 SQIVND (reference sequence). The CDR3 loop spans 15 amino acids. The CDR3 DNA follows: TGTGCCAGTAGCAACACAGGGGGCACTAATGAAAAACTGTTTTTT. This gives the protein CASSNTGGTNEKLFF.

CDR3 DNA: TGTGCCAGCAGTGCACGGGGACTAGCGGTGCGCACAGATACGCAGTATTTT. Translation gives CASSARGLAVRTDTQYF. The rearrangement uses TRBV27 and TRBJ2-3; TRBD2 matches 11 bases. The CDR3 totals 17 residues. V lost 5 bases to trimming and J lost 1 base; unmatched junction nucleotides: 8. CDR1 is MNHEY and CDR2 is SMNVEV in the germline V gene (reference sequence).

The chain has TRBV4-1 and TRBJ2-2, with D perhaps matching TRBD1 (5 bases). The CDR3 is made up of 17 amino acids. The V gene's germline CDR1 is MGHRA and CDR2 YSYEKL. The V end was cut by 0 bases, the J end by 4 bases, with 15 bases between. For the CDR3, the DNA is TGCGCCAGCAGCCAAGATAAGGCCACCCAGGGCACCGGGGAGCTGTTTTTT. As protein: CASSQDKATQGTGELFF.

The DNA for the CDR3 is TGCAGTGCTGGCCCGGGCTATGGCTACACCTTC. Its protein is CSAGPGYGYTF. The chain links TRBV20-1 to TRBJ1-2; D not resolved. Germline CDR1 is DFQATT and CDR2 is SNEGSKA (reference sequence). This CDR3 has 11 amino acids. Trimming shortened V by 5 bases and J by 4 bases, and 8 bases separated the two germline ends.

The chain recombines TRBV3-1 (or the pseudogene TRBV3-2) with TRBJ1-2; a weak D match, TRBD1 (5 bases). The CDR3 totals 16 residues. Trimming cost V 0 bases and J 3 bases, with 14 bases left between them. From germline, CDR1 is LGHDT and CDR2 YNNKEL (reference sequence). The chain's CDR3 is CASSQDPGRHDYGYTF. CDR3 bases: TGTGCCAGCAGCCAAGATCCAGGGCGACACGACTATGGCTACACCTTC.

The chain uses TRBV28 and TRBJ2-7, with TRBD2 matching over 7 bases. V was clipped by 2 bases and J by 6 bases; unmatched bases: 1. Germline CDR1 is MDHEN and CDR2 is SYDVKM. This CDR3 is built from 12 residues. DNA for the CDR3: TGTGCCAGCAGTTTACGCGGGGGCGAGCAGTACTTC. Residues: CASSLRGGEQYF.

The chain is built from TRBV4-1 and TRBJ1-5; 8 nucleotides agree with TRBD1. Germline values: CDR1 MGHRA, CDR2 YSYEKL. CDR3 length: 15 amino acids. The J segment lost 5 bases and the V segment lost 2 bases, leaving 5 bases of the junction unmatched. Here the CDR3 DNA reads TGCGCCAGCAGCCAATTGGACAGGGTCGATCAGCCCCAGCATTTT. Its protein is CASSQLDRVDQPQHF.